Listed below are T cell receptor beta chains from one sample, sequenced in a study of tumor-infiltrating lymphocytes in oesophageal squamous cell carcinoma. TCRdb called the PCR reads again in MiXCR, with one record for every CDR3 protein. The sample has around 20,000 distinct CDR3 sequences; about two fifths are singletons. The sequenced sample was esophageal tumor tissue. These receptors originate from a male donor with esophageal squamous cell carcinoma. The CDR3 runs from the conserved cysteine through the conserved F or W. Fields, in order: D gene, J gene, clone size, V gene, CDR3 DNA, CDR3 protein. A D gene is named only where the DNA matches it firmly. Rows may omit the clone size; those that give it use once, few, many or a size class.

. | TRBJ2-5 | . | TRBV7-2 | TGTGCCAGCGGACCGAAGGCCCAGTACTTC | CASGPKAQYF
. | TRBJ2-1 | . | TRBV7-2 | TGTGCCAGCAGCTTGGAAAGGACTTACCCGCCCTACAATGAGCAGTTCTTC | CASSLERTYPPYNEQFF
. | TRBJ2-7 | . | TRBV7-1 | TGTGCCAGCAGTCACGGGGGTAGCACAGATACGCAGTACTTC | CASSHGGSTDTQYF
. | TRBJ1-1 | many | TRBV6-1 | TGTGCCAGCAGTCCCCCAGCGAACACTGAAGCTTTCTTT | CASSPPANTEAFF
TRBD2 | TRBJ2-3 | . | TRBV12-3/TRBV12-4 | TGTGCCAGCAGTAGCTCTTCGGGGCGGGGGGTAACAGATACGCAGTATTTT | CASSSSSGRGVTDTQYF
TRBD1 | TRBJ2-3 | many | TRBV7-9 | TGTGCCAGCAGCTTATATCGGACAGGGAGCACAGATACGCAGTATTTT | CASSLYRTGSTDTQYF
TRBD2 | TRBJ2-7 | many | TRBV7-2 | TGTGCCAGCAGCTTAGAGGCTAGCGGGAGTCGAGAGCAGTACTTC | CASSLEASGSREQYF
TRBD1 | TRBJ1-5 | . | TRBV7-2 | TGTGCCAGCAGCTTAGCGGTACAGGGGAACAATCAGCCCCAGCATTTT | CASSLAVQGNNQPQHF
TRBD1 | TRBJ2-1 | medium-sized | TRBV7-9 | TGTGCCAGCAGCCTTCACAAGACAGGGCTCATCTACAATGAGCAGTTCTTC | CASSLHKTGLIYNEQFF
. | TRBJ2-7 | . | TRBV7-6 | TGTGCCAGCAGCTTAGCGGTTGGTAGCAACTACGAGCAGTACTTC | CASSLAVGSNYEQYF
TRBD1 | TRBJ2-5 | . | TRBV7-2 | TGTGCCAGCAGCTTAGGGGGGACAGGGGACAACTTC | CASSLGGTGDNF
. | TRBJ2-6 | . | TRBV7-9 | TGTGCCAGCAGCCTAGGGGGGACTGGGGCCAACGTCCTGACTTTC | CASSLGGTGANVLTF
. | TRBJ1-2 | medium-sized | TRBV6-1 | TGTGCCAGCGGTGGGGGTTACTATGGCTACACCTTC | CASGGGYYGYTF
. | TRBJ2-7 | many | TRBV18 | TGTGCCAGTTCACCAATAGACCCCGCGGAGCCCTACGAGCAGTACTTC | CASSPIDPAEPYEQYF
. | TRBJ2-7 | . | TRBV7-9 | TGTGCCAGCAGCAGGGGGGTCGATGAGCAGTACTTC | CASSRGVDEQYF
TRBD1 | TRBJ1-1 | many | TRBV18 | TGTGCCAGCTCACCAAACAAAGGACAGGTGACGAACACTGAAGCTTTCTTT | CASSPNKGQVTNTEAFF
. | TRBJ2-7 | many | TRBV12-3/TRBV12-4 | TGTGCCAGCGGTATTAGCTACTACAATGAGCAGTACTTC | CASGISYYNEQYF
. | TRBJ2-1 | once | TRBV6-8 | TGTGCCAGCAGTCGAATCGGCAGCCTCGACAATGAGCAGTTCTTC | CASSRIGSLDNEQFF
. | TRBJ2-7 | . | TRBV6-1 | TGTGCCAGCAGGGACGACGAGCAGTACTTC | CASRDDEQYF
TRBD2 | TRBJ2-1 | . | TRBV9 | TGTGCCAGCAGCGCCTCCCCGGGACTAACCTACAATGAGCAGTTCTTC | CASSASPGLTYNEQFF
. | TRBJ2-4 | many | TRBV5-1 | TGCGCCAGCAGCACCCAGGGGAACATTCAGTACTTC | CASSTQGNIQYF
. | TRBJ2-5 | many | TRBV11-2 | TGTGCCAGCAGCACTTACGTGGAAGAGACCCAGTACTTC | CASSTYVEETQYF
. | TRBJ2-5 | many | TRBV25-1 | TGTGCCAGCAGGGACTTGACGGGGTATCGAGAGACCCAGTACTTC | CASRDLTGYRETQYF
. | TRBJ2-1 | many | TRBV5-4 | TGTGCCAGCAGCTTGGCTTCAGGCAATGAGCAGTTCTTC | CASSLASGNEQFF